Below are 27 T cell receptor beta chains sequenced from a single sample in a study of regulatory and conventional T cells in RAG deficiency. Sequencing used immunoSEQ multiplex PCR; TCRdb keeps in-frame clones, though not all of them. This sample has some 35,000 clones, with about three quarters found just once. Genomic DNA came from blood conventional CD4+ T cells gated CD25-low CD127-high. These data are also associated with another study on regulatory T cells. As reported in that work: The primer mix had 52 TRBV and 13 TRBJ primers.

The sequenced sample was CD4+ effector T cells sorted from blood. The receptors shown here come from a human donor in good health.

The chain recombines TRBV29-1 with TRBJ2-7; D assignment may be TRBD1 or TRBD2 (5 bases each). The CDR3 is 12 residues long. Per germline, CDR1 SQVTM and CDR2 ANQGSEA. Trimming left V 4 bases short and J 5 bases short, with 12 bases between. The DNA for the CDR3 is TGCAGCGTTGGGGACGGATCGCACGAGCAGTACTTC. Translating gives CSVGDGSHEQYF.

J is TRBJ2-3 and V is TRBV2; 8 bases align to TRBD1. V trimming: 4 bases; J trimming: 10 bases; junction bases outside the gene matches: 13. CDR3 length equals 15 residues. Germline values: CDR1 SNHLY, CDR2 FYNNEI. The CDR3 sequence is CASSGGQGTRYAQYF. CDR3 sequence (DNA): TGTGCCAGCAGTGGAGGACAGGGAACAAGATACGCGCAGTATTTT.

This chain connects TRBV5-4 to TRBJ1-3; the D is unclear. V shed 0 bases and J shed 7 bases, with 11 bases lying between them. CDR1 is SGHNT, CDR2 YYREEE, per germline (reference sequence). This CDR3 comprises 14 residues. As DNA, the CDR3 is TGTGCCAGCAGCTTGGGGTCAGGACGGAACACCATATATTTT. This translates into CASSLGSGRNTIYF.

V usage is TRBV6-5 and J usage is TRBJ1-6; possibly TRBD1 for D (6 bases). The CDR3 length is 16 residues. Germline CDR1 is MNHEY and CDR2 is SVGAGI. Between the trimmed V and J ends, which lost 2 bases and 10 bases, there was a span of 18 bases. CDR3 DNA: TGTGCCAGCAGTTACGACCACCGGGACATCAGGTCACCCCTCCACTTT. It translates to CASSYDHRDIRSPLHF.

CDR3 sequence (DNA): TGTGCCAGCAGTGTTACCGGGGATGGCACTGAAGCTTTCTTT. Protein: CASSVTGDGTEAFF. The chain employs TRBV6-1 and TRBJ1-1; D uncertain. Germline V CDR1 and CDR2: MNHNS, SASEGT. The CDR3 runs 14 residues. V was cut by 4 bases and J by 4 bases, with 13 bases left in between.

This clone was seen once. The chain couples TRBV5-1 to TRBJ2-7, with a weak D call TRBD2 (7 bases). The CDR3 is 15 amino acids. Germline values: CDR1 SGHRS, CDR2 YFSETQ. V was pared by 3 bases and J by 5 bases, with 18 bases between. This chain's CDR3 is CASSSGGLGGNEQYF. Written as DNA, the CDR3 is TGCGCCAGCAGCTCCGGCGGACTAGGGGGGAACGAGCAGTACTTC.

This clone was seen once. This chain connects TRBV29-1 to TRBJ2-3; D is unclear. CDR3 length: 12 residues. Per the germline V gene, CDR1 is SQVTM and CDR2 is ANQGSEA. V was shortened by 6 bases and J by 7 bases, with 14 bases between the two germline ends. As DNA, the CDR3 is TGCAGCGTATTGAATGTTGATTATACGCAGTATTTT. Amino acids: CSVLNVDYTQYF.

The rearrangement joins TRBV11-2 to TRBJ2-4; D unresolved. The CDR3 is made up of 10 amino acids. The germline gives CDR1 SGHAT, CDR2 FQNNGV. Trimming removed 8 bases from V and 5 bases from J, with 4 bases in between. In DNA, the CDR3 is TGTGCCAGCGGCGAAAACATTCAGTACTTC. Translating gives CASGENIQYF.

V usage is TRBV9 and J usage is TRBJ1-5, with D possibly matching TRBD1 (6 bases). There are 14 residues in the CDR3. Germline assignment: CDR1 SGDLS and CDR2 YYNGEE. V was trimmed by 3 bases and J by 6 bases, leaving 13 bases between them. For the CDR3, the DNA is TGTGCCAGCAGCGGCTCCGAAGGGGGTCAGCCCCAGCATTTT. Translation gives CASSGSEGGQPQHF.

The chain couples TRBV19 to TRBJ2-7, with D perhaps assigned TRBD1 or TRBD2 (6 bases each). Trimming left V 6 bases short and J 3 bases short, with 12 bases between. The CDR3 spans 13 residues. Germline V CDR1 and CDR2: LNHDA, SQIVND (reference sequence). This CDR3 is CASRRDKHYEQYF. The CDR3 nucleotides are TGTGCCAGTAGGCGGGACAAACACTACGAGCAGTACTTC.

The chain joins TRBV6-1 to TRBJ1-4; TRBD1 is a possible D gene (5 bases). Trimming removed 8 bases at V and 8 bases at J, with 15 bases between. This CDR3 is built from 13 residues. The V gene's germline CDR1 is MNHNS and CDR2 SASEGT. The CDR3 region is CASCYQGSEKLFF. CDR3 nucleotide sequence: TGTGCCAGCTGCTACCAGGGTAGCGAAAAACTGTTTTTT.

The V call is TRBV5-5, the J call TRBJ1-6; perhaps TRBD1 as D (6 bases). The length of the CDR3 is 16 residues. The V end was cut by 2 bases, the J end by 6 bases, with 15 bases between. Germline CDR1 and CDR2: SGHKS and YYEKEE (reference sequence). CDR3 in amino acids: CASSFGDQGSNSPLHF. For the CDR3, the DNA is TGTGCCAGCAGCTTTGGGGACCAGGGGAGTAATTCACCCCTCCACTTT.

This chain uses TRBV6-6 with TRBJ2-7; maybe TRBD2 (6 bases). This CDR3 is built from 15 residues. Trimming shortened V by 5 bases and J by 1 base, and 15 bases separated the two germline ends. From germline, CDR1 is MNHNY and CDR2 SVGAGI (reference sequence). CDR3 sequence (DNA): TGTGCCAGCAGTGCGCCGGGACTGCCATCCTACGAGCAGTACTTC. Its protein product is CASSAPGLPSYEQYF.

The rearrangement joins TRBV28 to TRBJ2-7; maybe TRBD1 (5 bases). The CDR3 has 13 amino acids. Germline CDR1 reads MDHEN; CDR2 reads SYDVKM. Trimming shortened V by 8 bases and J by 2 bases, and 13 bases separated the two germline ends. The CDR3 sequence is CASARPGPYEQYF. The CDR3 DNA reads as TGTGCCAGCGCTCGGCCAGGGCCCTACGAGCAGTACTTC.

The rearrangement joins TRBV7-6 to TRBJ2-2, with 10 bases identical to TRBD1. CDR1 and CDR2 (germline): SGHVS, FNYEAQ. The ends lost 5 bases at V and 5 bases at J; junction bases unmatched: 2. The CDR3 extends over 14 amino acids. The CDR3 DNA reads as TGTGCCAGCAGCACGGGACAGGGGACCGGGGAGCTGTTTTTT. The encoded protein is CASSTGQGTGELFF. The full variable domain, with the rest looked up from reference TRBV7-6 and TRBJ2-2, is GAGVSQSPRYKVTKRGQDVALRCDPISGHVSLYWYRQALGQGPEFLTYFNYEAQQDKSGLPNDRFSAERPEGSISTLTIQRTEQRDSAMYRCASSTGQGTGELFFGEGSRLTVL.

The chain combines TRBV5-6 with TRBJ1-2; D is perhaps TRBD1 (5 bases). Germline V gene sequence: CDR1 SGHDT, CDR2 YYEEEE. Trimming shortened V by 3 bases and J by 4 bases, and 10 bases separated the two germline ends. CDR3 length: 13 amino acids. CDR3: CASSSDRGYGYTF. The CDR3 DNA sequence: TGTGCCAGCAGCTCTGACAGAGGCTATGGCTACACCTTC.

This clone showed up just once. The chain couples TRBV12-1 to TRBJ1-2; the table calls TRBD1, which could not be checked here. TRBV12-1 is listed as a pseudogene. This CDR3 spans 14 amino acids. Here the CDR3 reads CASSIRQGTKGYTF. DNA of the CDR3: TGTGCCAGCAGCATACGACAGGGGACCAAGGGCTACACCTTC.

This clone was counted between two and nine times. The DNA for the CDR3 is TGCGCCAGCAGCTTATCAGGGTGGGGAAACACCATATATTTT. This gives the protein CASSLSGWGNTIYF. This chain joins TRBV5-1 and TRBJ1-3; possibly TRBD1 for D (5 bases). The V end was cut by 2 bases, the J end by 4 bases, with 10 bases between. This CDR3 is built from 14 residues. From germline, CDR1 is SGHRS and CDR2 YFSETQ. Based on the CDR3 plus reference TRBV5-1 and TRBJ1-3, the full variable domain is KAGVTQTPRYLIKTRGQQVTLSCSPISGHRSVSWYQQTPGQGLQFLFEYFSETQRNKGNFPGRFSGRQFSNSRSEMNVSTLELGDSALYLCASSLSGWGNTIYFGEGSWLTVV.

The rearrangement links TRBV28 to TRBJ2-7; 10 nucleotides agree with TRBD1. Trimming at V came to 2 bases and at J to 6 bases, leaving 10 bases not matched to a gene. There are 16 residues in the CDR3. Germline V CDR1 and CDR2: MDHEN, SYDVKM. CDR3 sequence (DNA): TGTGCCAGCAGTTTAAAATTTCGACAGGGGGCAGGCGAGCAGTACTTC. It yields the protein CASSLKFRQGAGEQYF.

V usage is TRBV2 and J usage is TRBJ2-7; D is unresolved. The CDR3 sequence is 11 residues long. V was cut by 4 bases and J by 3 bases, with 4 bases left in between. The germline V gene has CDR1 SNHLY and CDR2 FYNNEI. The CDR3 protein is CASSGSYEQYF. CDR3 bases: TGTGCCAGCAGTGGCAGCTACGAGCAGTACTTC.

The CDR3 bases are TGTGCCAGCAGTTTCAGCAGGGCTCAAAACACTGAAGCTTTCTTT. This translates into CASSFSRAQNTEAFF. The genes are TRBV6-5 and TRBJ1-1; TRBD1 is a possible D gene (5 bases). The CDR3 loop spans 15 amino acids. Germline CDR1 is MNHEY and CDR2 is SVGAGI. Trimming cost V 4 bases and J 2 bases, with 14 bases left between them.

The V call is TRBV5-4, the J call TRBJ2-5, with D hard to call. The CDR3 runs 12 residues. Trimming took off 7 bases at V and 3 bases at J, with 10 bases between the two ends. Germline V gene data show CDR1 as SGHNT and CDR2 as YYREEE (reference sequence). The chain's CDR3 is CASHGLEETQYF. The CDR3 nucleotides are TGTGCCAGCCACGGTCTGGAAGAGACCCAGTACTTC. The full variable domain, in which reference TRBV5-4 and TRBJ2-5 provide the parts outside the CDR3, is ETGVTQSPTHLIKTRGQQVTLRCSSQSGHNTVSWYQQALGQGPQFIFQYYREEENGRGNFPPRFSGLQFPNYSSELNVNALELDDSALYLCASHGLEETQYFGPGTRLLVL.

V and J are TRBV14 and TRBJ1-1; D unclear. The CDR3 totals 15 residues. The V and J ends lost 0 bases and 4 bases respectively, with 12 bases between them. CDR1 and CDR2 (germline): SGHDN, FVKESK. CDR3 loop: CASSQDMTLSTEAFF. The CDR3 nucleotides read TGTGCCAGCAGCCAAGATATGACATTGAGCACTGAAGCTTTCTTT.

V gene TRBV9 combines with J gene TRBJ2-7, with D perhaps matching TRBD2 (5 bases). Germline V gene sequence: CDR1 SGDLS, CDR2 YYNGEE. V lost 4 bases and J lost 3, with 20 bases in between. The CDR3 is made up of 16 amino acids. The CDR3 sequence is CASSSSQGSGYYEQYF. The DNA of the CDR3 is TGTGCCAGCAGCTCCAGTCAAGGGTCGGGATACTACGAGCAGTACTTC.

The chain links TRBV5-1 to TRBJ1-2; D possibly corresponds to TRBD1 (6 bases). V gave up 4 bases and J gave up 3 bases, with 13 bases separating them. Germline V lookup: CDR1 SGHRS, CDR2 YFSETQ. CDR3 length: 14 residues. The CDR3 spells CASSAQSGDYGYTF. The DNA of the CDR3 is TGCGCCAGCAGCGCACAATCAGGGGACTATGGCTACACCTTC.

The gene calls are TRBV19 and TRBJ1-6; D gene unclear. The CDR3 is 14 residues long. V was shortened by 4 bases and J by 4 bases, with 8 bases between the two germline ends. The germline gives CDR1 LNHDA, CDR2 SQIVND (reference sequence). CDR3 sequence reads: CASSSRNYNSPLHF. The CDR3 nucleotides are TGTGCCAGTAGTAGCCGGAATTATAATTCACCCCTCCACTTT.

The chain carries TRBV2 and TRBJ1-2, with a tentative D call TRBD1 (5 bases). Germline V gene sequence: CDR1 SNHLY, CDR2 FYNNEI. The CDR3 is made up of 14 amino acids. The V end was cut by 5 bases, the J end by 4 bases, with 14 bases between. In DNA form, the CDR3 reads TGTGCCAGCAGTATGCAGGGTGGAAGCTATGGCTACACCTTC. It translates to CASSMQGGSYGYTF.